Each of the 26 T cell receptor beta chains below was sequenced from the same sample in a study of technical replicates of blood from several donors. Here immunoSEQ multiplex PCR was the method, and the copy in TCRdb shows in-frame clones only, minus some. The data contain approximately 78,000 clones, 95% to 96% of them seen just once; the ten biggest clones take up around 0.24%. The sample comprised T cells isolated from PBMCs. The receptors derive from a human donor in good health.

The chain recombines TRBV29-1 with TRBJ2-7, with D uncertain. This CDR3 spans 12 amino acids. The germline gives CDR1 SQVTM, CDR2 ANQGSEA. The V end lost 2 bases, the J end lost 5 bases, and 10 bases lay between the germline ends. CDR3 sequence reads: CSVEFSSHEQYF. CDR3 nucleotides: TGCAGCGTTGAATTCTCGAGCCACGAGCAGTACTTC.

CDR3 amino acids: CASSSLSGLSYEQYF. Written as DNA, the CDR3 is TGTGCCAGTAGTTCATTAAGCGGTCTCTCCTACGAGCAGTACTTC. The gene calls are TRBV19 and TRBJ2-7, with D possibly matching TRBD2 (5 bases). CDR1 is LNHDA, CDR2 SQIVND, per germline (reference sequence). Trimming took off 5 bases at V and 0 bases at J, with 14 bases between the two ends. This CDR3 has 15 amino acids.

This clone came up once. The chain joins TRBV2 to TRBJ1-1; no definite D call. The V and J ends lost 8 bases and 4 bases respectively, with 11 bases between them. There are 12 residues in the CDR3. CDR1 and CDR2 (germline): SNHLY, FYNNEI. The CDR3 coding sequence is TGTGCCAGCTCCCGGGAAAGCACTGAAGCTTTCTTT. Translation gives CASSRESTEAFF.

The chain joins TRBV19 to TRBJ2-7, with 9 bases matching TRBD2. CDR3 length equals 15 residues. Per germline, CDR1 LNHDA and CDR2 SQIVND (reference sequence). Trimming took 3 bases from V and 6 from J; bases not matched to a gene: 9. The CDR3 here is CASSIIAGDIGEQYF. The CDR3 DNA sequence: TGTGCCAGTAGTATTATAGCGGGAGACATTGGCGAGCAGTACTTC.

This clone was counted once. The chain links TRBV6-5 to TRBJ1-3; D is unclear. Germline CDR1 is MNHEY and CDR2 is SVGAGI. The CDR3 extends over 15 amino acids. V shed 0 bases and J shed 1 base, with 7 bases lying between them. In DNA, the CDR3 is TGTGCCAGCAGTTACTCCCCACAGTCTGGAAACACCATATATTTT. This sequence encodes CASSYSPQSGNTIYF.

The chain joins TRBV28 to TRBJ2-2; 7 nucleotides align to TRBD1. Trimming took 7 bases from V and 3 from J; bases not matched to a gene: 8. Germline V gene sequence: CDR1 MDHEN, CDR2 SYDVKM. The CDR3 has 15 amino acids. This CDR3 is CASNRGGADTGELFF. Written as DNA, the CDR3 is TGTGCCAGCAATAGAGGGGGCGCGGACACCGGGGAGCTGTTTTTT.

The chain links TRBV28 to TRBJ1-2, with D perhaps matching TRBD1 (6 bases). Deletions cut 8 bases from V and 7 bases from J, with 23 bases between. The CDR3 is 15 amino acids. Germline values: CDR1 MDHEN, CDR2 SYDVKM. The CDR3, as DNA: TGTGCCAGCGGACCCCAGGGGAAGCGGAGTGGTGGCTACACCTTC. Protein product: CASGPQGKRSGGYTF.

This chain connects TRBV9 to TRBJ1-2; D not certain. V lost 3 bases to trimming and J lost 2 bases, with 11 bases between them. Germline V CDR1 and CDR2: SGDLS, YYNGEE. This CDR3 contains 14 residues. Here the CDR3 DNA reads TGTGCCAGCAGCGATAGATACTTGAACTATGGCTACACCTTC. This translates into CASSDRYLNYGYTF.

V usage is TRBV7-8 and J usage is TRBJ2-7; TRBD2 is a possible D gene (6 bases). Trimming left V 0 bases short and J 2 bases short, with 20 bases between. The CDR3 is 18 amino acids. Per germline, CDR1 SGHVS and CDR2 FQNEAQ. Here the CDR3 reads CASSLARVRTREAYEQYF. The CDR3, as DNA: TGTGCCAGCAGCTTAGCCAGAGTACGTACTAGGGAGGCCTACGAGCAGTACTTC.

The V and J genes are TRBV6-6 and TRBJ2-2; TRBD1 aligns across 8 bases. Germline CDR1 is MNHNY and CDR2 is SVGAGI (reference sequence). With 2 bases clipped from V and 6 bases from J, the junction kept 5 bases outside the gene matches. CDR3 size: 15 residues. CDR3 DNA sequence: TGTGCCAGCAGTTACCTGGGGACAGGTCCCGGGGAGCTGTTTTTT. Amino acids: CASSYLGTGPGELFF.

V gene TRBV5-5 combines with J gene TRBJ1-5; no definite D call. Germline V gene sequence: CDR1 SGHKS, CDR2 YYEKEE (reference sequence). This CDR3 has 15 amino acids. The germline V and J ends were trimmed by 1 base and 4 bases, with 12 bases remaining between them. The CDR3 region is CASSLSSGANQPQHF. DNA for the CDR3: TGTGCCAGCAGCTTGAGTTCCGGTGCGAATCAGCCCCAGCATTTT. The whole variable domain, remainder taken from reference TRBV5-5 and TRBJ1-5, is DAGVTQSPTHLIKTRGQQVTLRCSPISGHKSVSWYQQVLGQGPQFIFQYYEKEERGRGNFPDRFSARQFPNYSSELNVNALLLGDSALYLCASSLSSGANQPQHFGDGTRLSIL.

Regarding this clone: Other DNA sequences in this specimen translate into the identical CDR3. This chain uses TRBV18 with TRBJ2-3; D is ambiguous. V lost 2 bases to trimming and J lost 0 bases, with 3 bases between them. The germline V gene has CDR1 KGHSH and CDR2 LQKENI. The CDR3 sequence is 13 residues long. CDR3 sequence: CASSPVSTDTQYF. CDR3 DNA: TGTGCCAGCTCACCAGTAAGCACAGATACGCAGTATTTT. Drawing the rest from reference TRBV18 and TRBJ2-3, the complete variable domain is NAGVMQNPRHLVRRRGQEARLRCSPMKGHSHVYWYRQLPEEGLKFMVYLQKENIIDESGMPKERFSAEFPKEGPSILRIQQVVRGDSAAYFCASSPVSTDTQYFGPGTRLTVL.

The chain recombines TRBV27 with TRBJ1-2; no clear D gene. Trimming removed 1 base at V and 3 bases at J, with 12 bases between. Germline V gives CDR1 MNHEY, CDR2 SMNVEV (reference sequence). This CDR3 is built from 15 residues. The CDR3 nucleotides read TGTGCCAGCAGTTTATACGGTGGCCAGGACTATGGCTACACCTTC. This translates into CASSLYGGQDYGYTF.

This chain connects TRBV25-1 to TRBJ2-7; 8 nucleotides align to TRBD1. The CDR3 covers 14 residues. J gave up 2 bases and V 9 bases, and 9 bases lay outside the gene matches. Germline V gene sequence: CDR1 MGHDK, CDR2 SYGVNS. CDR3 DNA sequence: TGTGCCAGTAAGTTAACAGGGGGTGCCTACGAGCAGTACTTC. Protein sequence: CASKLTGGAYEQYF.

The genes are TRBV27 and TRBJ2-7; 7 bases match TRBD1. CDR1 and CDR2 from the germline V gene are MNHEY and SMNVEV (reference sequence). The CDR3 extends over 15 amino acids. J was trimmed by 7 bases and V by 2 bases; bases with no gene match: 11. Here the CDR3 reads CASSLVRQGRREQYF. In DNA form, the CDR3 reads TGTGCCAGCAGTTTAGTAAGACAGGGTAGGCGGGAGCAGTACTTC.

This chain's CDR3 is CASSSRGSGANVLTF. The CDR3 DNA is TGTGCCAGCAGCTCCCGGGGCTCTGGGGCCAACGTCCTGACTTTC. This chain connects TRBV5-8 to TRBJ2-6, with D perhaps matching TRBD2 (5 bases). Germline values: CDR1 SGHTS, CDR2 YDEGEE. The CDR3 spans 15 residues. Between the trimmed V and J ends, which lost 3 bases and 0 bases, there was a span of 7 bases.

V is TRBV2 and J is TRBJ1-5; perhaps TRBD1 as D (5 bases). Trimming removed 2 bases at V and 2 bases at J, with 7 bases between. The germline V gene has CDR1 SNHLY and CDR2 FYNNEI. This CDR3 contains 14 residues. The CDR3 sequence: CASSETTGNQPQHF. CDR3 bases: TGTGCCAGCAGTGAAACGACAGGCAATCAGCCCCAGCATTTT. The variable domain in full, completed from reference TRBV2 and TRBJ1-5, reads EPEVTQTPSHQVTQMGQEVILRCVPISNHLYFYWYRQILGQKVEFLVSFYNNEISEKSEIFDDQFSVERPDGSNFTLKIRSTKLEDSAMYFCASSETTGNQPQHFGDGTRLSIL.

The rearrangement links TRBV2 to TRBJ1-4; TRBD1 agrees at 12 bases. The CDR3 totals 14 residues. From germline, CDR1 is SNHLY and CDR2 FYNNEI. The V segment lost 6 bases and the J segment 8 bases; nucleotides outside the gene matches: 4. The CDR3 nucleotides read TGTGCCAGCAGGGGACAGGGGGCGTGGGAAAAACTGTTTTTT. Translation gives CASRGQGAWEKLFF.

This clone occurred once. The chain combines TRBV15 with TRBJ1-4; 7 positions match TRBD1. The CDR3 is 16 amino acids. The junction had 9 bases not matched to a gene; V was cut back by 1 base and J by 7 bases. Germline CDR1 is LNHNV and CDR2 is YYDKDF (reference sequence). The CDR3 DNA reads as TGTGCCACCAGCAGAGCTCGGACAGGTAGTTCTGAAAAACTGTTTTTT. Encoded protein: CATSRARTGSSEKLFF.

V and J are TRBV5-4 and TRBJ2-7, with 8 bases matching TRBD2. This CDR3 is built from 15 residues. Germline CDR1 and CDR2: SGHNT and YYREEE (reference sequence). Losses at the gene ends were 4 bases for V and 2 bases for J; bases not matched to a gene: 8. The CDR3 protein is CASSRRGGPPYEQYF. CDR3 in DNA: TGTGCCAGCAGCAGACGCGGGGGGCCGCCCTACGAGCAGTACTTC.

The chain uses TRBV27 and TRBJ2-1, with 8 bases that match TRBD2. The CDR3 covers 16 residues. Per germline, CDR1 MNHEY and CDR2 SMNVEV (reference sequence). J gave up 11 bases and V 5 bases, and 17 bases lay outside the gene matches. This CDR3 is CASSGDVGQGTSKQFF. The CDR3 DNA reads as TGTGCCAGCAGTGGAGATGTAGGGCAGGGGACTAGTAAGCAGTTCTTC.

V and J are TRBV2 and TRBJ1-2; 7 bases are shared with TRBD1. Germline CDR1 and CDR2: SNHLY and FYNNEI. With V trimmed by 4 bases and J by 3 bases, 5 bases remained unmatched. This CDR3 is 14 amino acids long. The CDR3 DNA follows: TGTGCCAGCAGTGCCGGGACAGAACACTATGGCTACACCTTC. This encodes CASSAGTEHYGYTF.

This clone was detected only once. V is TRBV28 and J is TRBJ2-3; TRBD2 agrees at 7 bases. The V segment lost 5 bases and the J segment 0 bases; nucleotides outside the gene matches: 20. The CDR3 spans 20 residues. Germline CDR1 is MDHEN and CDR2 is SYDVKM. CDR3: CASSLGAGEWNPTSTDTQYF. CDR3 DNA sequence: TGTGCCAGCAGTCTCGGGGCGGGAGAGTGGAACCCGACTAGCACAGATACGCAGTATTTT.

The CDR3: CASKPPPGNDYGYTF. CDR3 nucleotide sequence: TGTGCCAGCAAGCCCCCCCCCGGGAACGACTATGGCTACACCTTC. The chain recombines TRBV2 with TRBJ1-2; unclear D gene. The germline V gene encodes CDR1 SNHLY and CDR2 FYNNEI. Trimming removed 7 bases at V and 3 bases at J, with 18 bases between. The CDR3 extends over 15 amino acids.

The CDR3 loop reads CASSVESGSPLHF. For the CDR3, the DNA is TGTGCCAGCAGCGTAGAATCGGGATCACCCCTCCACTTT. The chain joins TRBV9 to TRBJ1-6; D is undetermined. This CDR3 is built from 13 residues. Looked up from germline, CDR1 is SGDLS and CDR2 is YYNGEE. V lost 0 bases to trimming and J lost 10 bases, with 8 bases between them.

The chain employs TRBV9 and TRBJ1-3; 9 positions agree with TRBD1. Germline-derived CDR1 and CDR2 are SGDLS and YYNGEE. V shed 4 bases and J 7 bases; nucleotides not matched to a gene: 6. CDR3 length: 14 amino acids. CDR3 sequence (DNA): TGTGCCAGCAGCTCCAGGACAGGGGAGAACACCATATATTTT. This gives the protein CASSSRTGENTIYF.